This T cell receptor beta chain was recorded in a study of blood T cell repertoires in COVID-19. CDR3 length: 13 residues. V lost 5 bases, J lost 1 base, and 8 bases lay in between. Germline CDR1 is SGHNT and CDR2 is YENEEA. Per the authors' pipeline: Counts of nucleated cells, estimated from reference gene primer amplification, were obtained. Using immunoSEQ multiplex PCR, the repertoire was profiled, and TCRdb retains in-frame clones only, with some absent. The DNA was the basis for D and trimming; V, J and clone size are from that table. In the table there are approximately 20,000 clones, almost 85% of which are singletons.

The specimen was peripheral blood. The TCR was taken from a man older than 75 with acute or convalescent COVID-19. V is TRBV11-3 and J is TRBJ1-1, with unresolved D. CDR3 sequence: CASSENTNTEAFF. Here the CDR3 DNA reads TGTGCCAGCAGCGAGAATACGAACACTGAAGCTTTCTTT. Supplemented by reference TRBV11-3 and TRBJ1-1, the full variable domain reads EAGVVQSPRYKIIEKKQPVAFWCNPISGHNTLYWYLQNLGQGPELLIRYENEEAVDDSQLPKDRFSAERLKGVDSTLKIQPAELGDSAVYLCASSENTNTEAFFGQGTRLTVV.